The clone carrying this T cell receptor beta chain was observed once. V was trimmed by 5 bases and J by 4 bases, leaving 21 bases between them. Germline V lookup: CDR1 WSHSY, CDR2 SAAADI. The CDR3 is 16 amino acids. The data derive from a study of shared T cell receptors in the human thymus. Here immunoSEQ multiplex PCR was the method, and the copy in TCRdb shows in-frame clones only, minus some. The sample holds over 450,000 clones, 70% to 80% seen once. The same sample was also studied in work on human thymus T cells. This second report adds: From resections taken during corrective heart surgery, the thymus tissue was obtained. Usage of V and J genes appeared biased in thymic and blood repertoires. What related research reported was that thymic repertoires overlapped highly among unrelated individuals.

The J gene is TRBJ2-7, the V gene TRBV10-2; the D gene is possibly TRBD2 (5 bases). The sequenced sample was thymocytes. This clonotype was sampled from a boy in the first two years of life with a congenital heart defect. CDR3 protein: CASSPHGVHAGYEQYF. The CDR3 bases are TGCGCCAGCAGTCCTCACGGGGTTCACGCTGGTTACGAGCAGTACTTC.